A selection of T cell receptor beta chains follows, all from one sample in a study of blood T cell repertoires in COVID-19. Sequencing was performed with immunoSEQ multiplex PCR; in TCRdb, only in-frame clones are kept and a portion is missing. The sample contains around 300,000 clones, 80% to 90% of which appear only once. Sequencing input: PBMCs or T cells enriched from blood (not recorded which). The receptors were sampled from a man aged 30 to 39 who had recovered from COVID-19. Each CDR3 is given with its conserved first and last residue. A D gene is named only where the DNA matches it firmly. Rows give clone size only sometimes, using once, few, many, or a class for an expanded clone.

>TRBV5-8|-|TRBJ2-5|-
TGTGCCAGCAGCTTGGGGAGGGACCAGTACTTC
CASSLGRDQYF
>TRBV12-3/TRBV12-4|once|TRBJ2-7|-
TGTGCCAGCAGTTGGACAGTTTCCTACGAGCAGTACTTC
CASSWTVSYEQYF
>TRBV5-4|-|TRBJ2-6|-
TGTGCCAGCATGGGGGCGGCGAACGGGGCCAACGTCCTGACTTTC
CASMGAANGANVLTF
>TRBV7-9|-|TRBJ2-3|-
TGTGCCAGCAGCCCGGCCGAGACTTTAAGCACAGATACGCAGTATTTT
CASSPAETLSTDTQYF
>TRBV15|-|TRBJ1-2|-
TGTGCCACCAGCAGAGATGGAGCGGGGGCGGGTGGCTACACCTTC
CATSRDGAGAGGYTF
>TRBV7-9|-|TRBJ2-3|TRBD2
TGTGCCAGCGCCACTAGCGGCACAGATACGCAGTATTTT
CASATSGTDTQYF
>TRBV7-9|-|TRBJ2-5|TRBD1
TGTGCCAGCAGCCAAGCCGGGACAGGGTCCGAGACCCAGTACTTC
CASSQAGTGSETQYF
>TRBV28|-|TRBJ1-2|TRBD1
TGTGCCAGCAGTTTAGGGGACAGGGATATGGGGGCTGGCTACACCTTC
CASSLGDRDMGAGYTF
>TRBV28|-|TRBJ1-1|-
TGTGCCAGCATCCCCCGGCGGGGCGGGGGCACTGAAGCTTTCTTT
CASIPRRGGGTEAFF
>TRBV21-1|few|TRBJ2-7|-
TGTGCCAGCAGTCCTGGCCAAAGCTCCTACGAGCAGTACTTC
CASSPGQSSYEQYF
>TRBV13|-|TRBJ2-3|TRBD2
TGTGCCAGCAGGACTTGGGCCGTCCTGGGCGGGGGAGCCACAGATACGCAGTATTTT
CASRTWAVLGGGATDTQYF
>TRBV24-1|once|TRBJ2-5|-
TGTGCCACCAGTGAATCACCGGGGGGCCGCCAAGAGACCCAGTACTTC
CATSESPGGRQETQYF
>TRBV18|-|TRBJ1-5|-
TGTGCCAGCTCCCCCAAGCCGGAGCAGCCCCAGCATTTT
CASSPKPEQPQHF
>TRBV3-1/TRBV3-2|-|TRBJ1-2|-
TGTGCCAGCAGCCAAGATAGGTACGGAGGCTATGGCTACACCTTC
CASSQDRYGGYGYTF
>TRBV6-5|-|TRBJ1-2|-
TGTGCCAGCAGCGACTATGGCTACACCTTC
CASSDYGYTF
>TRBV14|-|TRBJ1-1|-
TGTGCCAGCAGCCCCAGGGTCGGTACCACTGAAGCTTTCTTT
CASSPRVGTTEAFF
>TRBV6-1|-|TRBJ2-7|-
TGTGCCAGCAGTGAACAGACCAGGCGGGACTTC
CASSEQTRRDF
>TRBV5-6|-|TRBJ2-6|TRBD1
TGTGCCAGCAGCTTACAGGGGCTCACCTCTTCGGGGGCCAACGTCCTGACTTTC
CASSLQGLTSSGANVLTF
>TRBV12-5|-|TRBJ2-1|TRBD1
TGTGCTAGTGGTTCCGGGACAGGGCGCTACAATGAGCAGTTCTTC
CASGSGTGRYNEQFF
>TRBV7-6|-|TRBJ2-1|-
TGTGCCAGCAGCCATTACACGGACACTAATGAGCAGTTCTTC
CASSHYTDTNEQFF
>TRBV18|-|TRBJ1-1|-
TGTGCCAGCTCACCCGGACAGTCGAACACTGAAGCTTTCTTT
CASSPGQSNTEAFF
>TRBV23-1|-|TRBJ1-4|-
TGCGCCAGCAGTGACAGCACTAATGAAAAACTGTTTTTT
CASSDSTNEKLFF
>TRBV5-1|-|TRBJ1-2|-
TGCGCCAGCAGCCAACAGGGTGAAGACGGCTACACCTTC
CASSQQGEDGYTF
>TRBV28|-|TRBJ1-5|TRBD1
TGTGCCAGCAGTTTACCGTCAACAGGGGGTGGCAATCAGCCCCAGCATTTT
CASSLPSTGGGNQPQHF
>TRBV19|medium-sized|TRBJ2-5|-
TGTGCCAGTAGTATAGCACAGCAAGAGACCCAGTACTTC
CASSIAQQETQYF
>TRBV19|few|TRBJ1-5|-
TGTGCCAGTAGTATAGTAGGGAGAAGACAGCCCCAGCATTTT
CASSIVGRRQPQHF
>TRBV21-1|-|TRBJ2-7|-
TGTGCCAGCAGCACTAACCTGACAGGGCGAAACTCCTACGAGCAGTACTTC
CASSTNLTGRNSYEQYF
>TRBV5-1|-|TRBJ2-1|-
TGCGCCAGCAGCCGCAGCCAGGTTCCCAATGAGCAGTTCTTC
CASSRSQVPNEQFF
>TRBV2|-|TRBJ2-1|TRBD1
TGTGCCACCTCGGACAGGGGCTGGGAGCAGTTCTTC
CATSDRGWEQFF
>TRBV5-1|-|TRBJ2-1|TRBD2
TGCGCCAGCAGCTTGGCTAGCGGGGGGCACGTCTACAATGAGCAGTTCTTC
CASSLASGGHVYNEQFF
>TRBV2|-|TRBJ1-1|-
TGTGCCAGCACGATGGAGGGTAGAACTGAAGCTTTCTTT
CASTMEGRTEAFF
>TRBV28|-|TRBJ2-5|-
TGTGCCAGCAGGAATACGGGGACCCAGTACTTC
CASRNTGTQYF
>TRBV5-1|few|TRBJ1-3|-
TGCGCCAGCAGCTTGGATCCGACAGGCGGAAACACCATATATTTT
CASSLDPTGGNTIYF
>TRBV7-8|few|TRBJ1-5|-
TGTGCCAGCAGCCTGGAGGGGCCGGGGCCCCAGCATTTT
CASSLEGPGPQHF
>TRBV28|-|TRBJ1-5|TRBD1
TGTGCCAGCAGTTTTTTGGATAGACAGGGGAATCAGCCCCAGCATTTT
CASSFLDRQGNQPQHF
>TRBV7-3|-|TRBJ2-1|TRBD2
TGTGCCAGCAGCTTACTAGCGGGGGGTTTCAATGAGCAGTTCTTC
CASSLLAGGFNEQFF
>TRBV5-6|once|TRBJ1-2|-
TGTGCCAGCGGCAGGGTCCAACAGATAAACTATGGCTACACCTTC
CASGRVQQINYGYTF
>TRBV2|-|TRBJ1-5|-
TGTGCCAGCAGTCCCCCGCGGGGTTTGCCCCAGCATTTT
CASSPPRGLPQHF
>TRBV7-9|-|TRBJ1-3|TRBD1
TGTGCCAGCAGCTGGACAGGCTCTGGAAACACCATATATTTT
CASSWTGSGNTIYF
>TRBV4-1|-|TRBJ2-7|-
TGCGCCAGCAGCCCCTGGAGATGCAGGGATGACGAGCAGTACTTC
CASSPWRCRDDEQYF
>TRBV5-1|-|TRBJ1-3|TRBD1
TGCGCCAGCAGCGAGGGACAGGGGGCTGGAAACACCATATATTTT
CASSEGQGAGNTIYF
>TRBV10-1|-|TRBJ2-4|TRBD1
TGCGCCAGCAGTACCTCCGGGACAGCAAACATTCAGTACTTC
CASSTSGTANIQYF
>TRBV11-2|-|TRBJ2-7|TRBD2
TGTGCCAGCAGCTTTAGACTAGCGGGCACCTACGAGCAGTACTTC
CASSFRLAGTYEQYF
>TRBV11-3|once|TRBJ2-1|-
TGTGCCAGCAGCGTTAACAATGAGCAGTTCTTC
CASSVNNEQFF
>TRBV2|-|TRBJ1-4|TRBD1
TGTGCCAGTCACTACAGGGGGCTCAATGAAAAACTGTTTTTT
CASHYRGLNEKLFF
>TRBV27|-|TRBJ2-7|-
TGTGCCAGCAGGGGGTCCGTCGCAGGGGCTACAACCTACGAGCAGTACTTC
CASRGSVAGATTYEQYF
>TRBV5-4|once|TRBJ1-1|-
TGTGCCAGCAGCCCCGGGCGGGGACGTGAAGCTTTCTTT
CASSPGRGREAFF
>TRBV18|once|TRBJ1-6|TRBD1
TGTGCCAGCTCACAAAGCGACAGGGCCCTTAATTCACCCCTCCACTTT
CASSQSDRALNSPLHF
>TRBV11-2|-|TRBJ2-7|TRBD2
TGTGCCAGCAGCTCTTACGGGACTAGCGGCGGCATTTCCTACGAGCAGTACTTC
CASSSYGTSGGISYEQYF
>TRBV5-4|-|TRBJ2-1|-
TGTGCCAGCAGGGCCGGGACTCGGATCGACAATGAGCAGTTCTTC
CASRAGTRIDNEQFF
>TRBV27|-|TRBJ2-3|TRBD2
TGTGCCAGCAGTTTATTGGGAAAAGCGGGGGGGATCGATACGCAGTATTTT
CASSLLGKAGGIDTQYF
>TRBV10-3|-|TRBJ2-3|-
TGTGCCATCAGTAGGAGGGGTGTCACAGATACGCAGTATTTT
CAISRRGVTDTQYF